The 14 T cell receptor beta chains listed next were all sequenced from one sample in a study of T cell responses to AZD1222 COVID-19 vaccine. This table comes from immunoSEQ multiplex PCR, and its TCRdb copy is limited to in-frame clones, with some not included. The sample lists roughly 50,000 clones, about three quarters occurring once. The sequenced sample was peripheral blood, obtained on day 0 of AZD1222 vaccination. The receptors come from an adult in good health.

This sequence joins TRBV28 and TRBJ1-3, with unresolved D. Looked up from germline, CDR1 is MDHEN and CDR2 is SYDVKM. V was clipped by 4 bases and J by 6 bases, with 10 bases between them. CDR3 length: 13 residues. CDR3 coding DNA: TGTGCCAGCAGTTATGGATTTGAAAACACCATATATTTT. Translating gives CASSYGFENTIYF.

This CDR3 is CASSPRRTEAFF. CDR3 sequence (DNA): TGTGCCAGCAGCCCGAGGAGGACTGAAGCTTTCTTT. The chain carries TRBV28 and TRBJ1-1; no definite D call. The CDR3 sequence is 12 residues long. V lost 6 bases to trimming and J lost 5 bases, with 10 bases between them. CDR1 is MDHEN and CDR2 is SYDVKM in the germline V gene.

The rearrangement links TRBV7-6 to TRBJ2-3, with 9 bases fitting TRBD2. V lost 1 base, J lost 0 bases, and 2 bases stayed unmatched. The CDR3 is 16 residues long. In germline, CDR1 is SGHVS, CDR2 FNYEAQ. The CDR3 loop is CASSLVAGGSTDTQYF. The DNA for the CDR3 is TGTGCCAGCAGCTTAGTCGCGGGGGGGAGCACAGATACGCAGTATTTT.

This chain joins TRBV19 and TRBJ1-4; D ambiguous. V was shortened by 10 bases and J by 7 bases, with 16 bases between the two germline ends. Per germline, CDR1 LNHDA and CDR2 SQIVND (reference sequence). The CDR3 loop spans 13 amino acids. The CDR3, as DNA: TGTGCCACAAAGGAGGAATGGACTGAAAAACTGTTTTTT. As protein: CATKEEWTEKLFF.

This clone appeared a single time. The chain uses TRBV29-1 and TRBJ2-1; D uncertain. From germline, CDR1 is SQVTM and CDR2 ANQGSEA. This CDR3 spans 12 amino acids. V gave up 3 bases and J gave up 7 bases, with 10 bases separating them. The CDR3, as DNA: TGCAGCGTTGAGGGCAGCACAAATGAGCAGTTCTTC. Protein sequence: CSVEGSTNEQFF.

This chain joins TRBV4-1 and TRBJ2-1; 10 bases align to TRBD2. CDR1 is MGHRA, CDR2 YSYEKL, per germline. This CDR3 is built from 16 residues. V dropped 0 bases and J dropped 5; count of bases not matched to a gene: 4. The CDR3 here is CASSQEPSGGNNEQFF. The CDR3 DNA reads TGCGCCAGCAGCCAAGAACCTAGCGGGGGAAACAATGAGCAGTTCTTC.

This clone was counted only a few times. In DNA form, the CDR3 reads TGTGCCAGCTCGAGCGGGACCTACACCGGGGAGCTGTTTTTT. Encoded protein: CASSSGTYTGELFF. The chain recombines TRBV2 with TRBJ2-2, with TRBD2 matching 7 bases. The CDR3 length is 14 residues. Trimming cost V 8 bases and J 3 bases; bases outside gene matches: 6. Germline CDR1 SNHLY, CDR2 FYNNEI.

The chain has TRBV30 and TRBJ1-1; D is perhaps TRBD1 (5 bases). The CDR3 spans 14 residues. The germline gives CDR1 GTSNPN, CDR2 SVGIG (reference sequence). V was cut by 3 bases and J by 3 bases, with 14 bases left in between. CDR3 in amino acids: CAWRNTGQDTEAFF. The CDR3 coding sequence is TGTGCCTGGAGGAATACAGGTCAGGACACTGAAGCTTTCTTT.

This clone has a handful of counts. This rearrangement joins TRBV28 to TRBJ1-2; tentative D call: TRBD1 (5 bases). The CDR3 covers 14 residues. V gave up 7 bases and J gave up 4 bases, with 16 bases separating them. Germline V gene sequence: CDR1 MDHEN, CDR2 SYDVKM. DNA for the CDR3: TGTGCCAGCAACCCCCGGTGGGGCGCCTATGGCTACACCTTC. Amino acids: CASNPRWGAYGYTF.

CDR3 loop: CASSRNGGGLSNEQFF. The CDR3 DNA reads TGTGCCAGCAGCCGTAACGGGGGAGGGCTCTCCAATGAGCAGTTCTTC. The chain has TRBV7-2 and TRBJ2-1, with TRBD2 matching 7 bases. The CDR3 is 16 amino acids. CDR1 and CDR2 (germline): SGHTA, FQGNSA. V lost 5 bases and J lost 6; bases outside the gene matches: 13.

Details on this clone: This same CDR3 is encoded by further DNA sequences in the sample. V gene TRBV7-9 combines with J gene TRBJ2-3, with unresolved D. Germline lookup yields CDR1 SEHNR and CDR2 FQNEAQ (reference sequence). This CDR3 contains 12 residues. Trimming pared 3 bases from V and 4 bases from J, leaving 5 bases between. For the CDR3, the DNA is TGTGCCAGCAGCTTCGGGTCAGATACGCAGTATTTT. This sequence encodes CASSFGSDTQYF.

This chain connects TRBV6-1 to TRBJ1-3; possible D gene TRBD1, 5 bases. Germline CDR1 reads MNHNS; CDR2 reads SASEGT. Trimming took 3 bases from V and 4 from J, leaving 10 bases between them. CDR3 length: 14 amino acids. The CDR3 bases are TGTGCCAGCAGTGAGTGGCGACAGGGAAACACCATATATTTT. This encodes CASSEWRQGNTIYF.

This chain joins TRBV6-2 or TRBV6-3 and TRBJ1-5; D perhaps matches TRBD1 (6 bases). V was pared by 6 bases and J by 9 bases, with 15 bases between. The CDR3 is made up of 13 amino acids. Germline CDR1 reads MNHEY; CDR2 reads SVGEGT. CDR3 in amino acids: CASSPDSLAPQHF. CDR3 DNA sequence: TGTGCCAGCAGCCCGGACAGCTTGGCGCCCCAGCATTTT.

This chain links TRBV28 with TRBJ2-5; D possibly corresponds to TRBD2 (6 bases). Germline-derived CDR1 and CDR2 are MDHEN and SYDVKM. Trimming removed 6 bases at V and 2 bases at J, with 13 bases between. CDR3 length equals 14 residues. The CDR3 DNA reads as TGTGCCAGCAGCATCGGGAGCGGTCAAGAGACCCAGTACTTC. Amino acid sequence: CASSIGSGQETQYF.